A selection of T cell receptor beta chains follows, all from one sample in a study of cytomegalovirus exposure and HLA in healthy donors. TCRdb's copy holds only in-frame clones and misses some; the assay was immunoSEQ multiplex PCR. The sample has about 40,000 clones, 55% to 75% seen once. The material sequenced was PBMCs. The origin of the receptors is a man in his sixties in good health and CMV-seropositive. The CDR3 runs from the conserved cysteine through the conserved F or W.

j_call: TRBJ1-5
v_call: TRBV7-2
cdr3_aa: CASSLVGTGGNNQPQHF

j_call: TRBJ2-7
v_call: TRBV6-1
cdr3_aa: CASGTGYEQYF

j_call: NA
v_call: TRBV6-6
cdr3_aa: CASSLPGLAPNEQYF

j_call: TRBJ2-1
v_call: TRBV5-1
cdr3_aa: CASSLGLGSSYNEQFF

j_call: TRBJ2-5
v_call: TRBV6-1
cdr3_aa: CANSRTAQETQYF

j_call: TRBJ2-2
v_call: TRBV18
cdr3_aa: CASSPREGRTGELFF

j_call: TRBJ1-5
v_call: TRBV4-2
cdr3_aa: CASSQDEVVTDSNQPQHF

j_call: TRBJ1-2
v_call: TRBV6-1
cdr3_aa: CASSVQSLGGRGGYTF

j_call: TRBJ1-1
v_call: TRBV19
cdr3_aa: CASRFQEDEAFF

j_call: TRBJ2-1
v_call: TRBV18
cdr3_aa: CASRTGSSAYNEQFF

j_call: TRBJ2-6
v_call: TRBV7-9
cdr3_aa: CASSLEGYGANVLTF

j_call: TRBJ2-5
v_call: TRBV4-2
cdr3_aa: CASSQEGTSGYQETQYF

j_call: TRBJ2-7
v_call: TRBV4-2
cdr3_aa: CASSQETGGSTYEQYF